This T cell receptor beta chain was captured in a study of CD8 T cells in Susac syndrome. The RNA input was roughly 0.45 to 1 ug, and it was reverse transcribed with random hexamers. TCRdb fed the immunoSEQ multiplex PCR reads into MiXCR, producing one record per CDR3 protein. The profile shows more than 250,000 distinct CDR3 sequences, 92% of them singletons. V lost 3 bases and J lost 1, with 9 bases in between. The CDR3 has 14 amino acids. Per germline, CDR1 MNHEY and CDR2 SMNVEV (reference sequence). Each multiple sclerosis control was a treatment-naive patient with relapsing-remitting disease that was either stable or active. The CD8+ and CD4+ T cells were isolated magnetically using a negative isolation approach, whereas the TEMRA cells were enriched by FACS.

The TCR was taken from a human donor with multiple sclerosis. Sequenced input: CD4+ T cells from PBMCs. This chain connects TRBV27 to TRBJ1-1, with D uncertain. In DNA form, the CDR3 reads TGTGCCAGCAGTTTGGTAGGCCGGAACACTGAAGCTTTCTTT. Protein product: CASSLVGRNTEAFF.